A selection of T cell receptor beta chains follows, all from one sample in a study of blood T cell repertoires in COVID-19. Profiled with immunoSEQ multiplex PCR; TCRdb holds only in-frame clones, not every one. The sample carries roughly 160,000 clones, over 80% recorded once. Sequencing was done on a sample of PBMCs or T cells enriched from blood (not recorded which). Receptors were obtained from a woman aged 55-75 years who had recovered from COVID-19. The CDR3 runs from the conserved cysteine through the conserved F or W. The D gene is left open where the match is weak. Expanded clones get a size class; other rows say once, few or many, or leave the size out.

j_call clone_size d_call v_call cdr3_aa cdr3_nt
TRBJ2-5 . TRBD1 TRBV2 CASSGQGGQETQYF TGTGCCAGCAGCGGACAGGGGGGCCAAGAGACCCAGTACTTC
TRBJ1-1 . . TRBV15 CATSPEQGLTEAFF TGTGCCACCAGCCCAGAACAGGGATTGACTGAAGCTTTCTTT
TRBJ2-2 . . TRBV5-1 CASSPISGGTGELFF TGCGCCAGCAGCCCTATATCTGGGGGGACCGGGGAGCTGTTTTTT
TRBJ2-1 . . TRBV5-4 CASSFFGEQFF TGTGCCAGCAGCTTCTTCGGTGAGCAGTTCTTC
TRBJ2-7 few . TRBV28 CASRSTGLSYEQYF TGTGCCAGCCGATCCACAGGGCTTTCCTACGAGCAGTACTTC
TRBJ2-3 . . TRBV5-1 CASSPRTPTDTQYF TGCGCCAGCAGCCCTAGGACTCCCACAGATACGCAGTATTTT
TRBJ2-5 once . TRBV18 CASSPPGEIETQYF TGTGCCAGCTCACCACCGGGAGAAATTGAGACCCAGTACTTC
TRBJ1-1 . . TRBV3-1/TRBV3-2 CASSQYSAGNTEAFF TGTGCCAGCAGCCAATATTCGGCGGGGAACACTGAAGCTTTCTTT
TRBJ1-2 few TRBD1 TRBV29-1 CSVGQGMDGYTF TGCAGCGTCGGACAGGGGATGGATGGCTACACCTTC
TRBJ2-7 . . TRBV3-1/TRBV3-2 CASSQVGGGEQYF TGTGCCAGCAGCCAAGTGGGGGGAGGCGAGCAGTACTTC
TRBJ1-1 . . TRBV5-6 CASSWGVNTEAFF TGTGCCAGCAGCTGGGGGGTGAACACTGAAGCTTTCTTT
TRBJ1-1 . TRBD1 TRBV6-5 CASRPGTGYLPEAFF TGTGCCAGCAGGCCCGGGACAGGCTACCTCCCTGAAGCTTTCTTT
TRBJ1-1 . . TRBV7-2 CASSLQGITEAFF TGTGCCAGCAGTCTACAGGGTATAACTGAAGCTTTCTTT
TRBJ2-3 . . TRBV6-2/TRBV6-3 CASSSPSDTQYF TGTGCCAGCAGTTCCCCTTCAGATACGCAGTATTTT
TRBJ1-5 few TRBD1 TRBV28 CASTTMRRTGIEVTGQPQHF TGTGCCAGCACCACCATGCGGCGGACAGGGATAGAGGTTACGGGTCAGCCCCAGCATTTT
TRBJ1-3 . TRBD1 TRBV15 CATSLPGQKENTIYF TGTGCCACCAGCCTACCGGGACAGAAGGAAAACACCATATATTTT
TRBJ1-1 once TRBD1 TRBV19 CASSILTRDSSLF TGTGCCAGTAGTATATTGACGAGGGACAGTTCATTATTT
TRBJ1-2 once . TRBV30 CAAGRAGNSYGYTF TGTGCCGCCGGCCGGGCAGGGAACTCCTATGGCTACACCTTC
TRBJ2-3 . . TRBV19 CATAGWPSTDTQYF TGTGCCACCGCAGGATGGCCTAGCACAGATACGCAGTATTTT
TRBJ1-1 . . TRBV5-1 CASSLAGRENTEAFF TGCGCCAGCAGCTTGGCGGGCAGGGAGAACACTGAAGCTTTCTTT
TRBJ1-1 . . TRBV28 CASSFLVPGEAFF TGTGCCAGCAGTTTTTTGGTGCCGGGTGAAGCTTTCTTT
TRBJ1-2 . . TRBV3-1/TRBV3-2 CASSQNAGNYGYTF TGTGCCAGCAGCCAAAATGCCGGGAACTATGGCTACACCTTC
TRBJ1-2 . TRBD1 TRBV6-5 CASSWDRNNNYGYTF TGTGCCAGCAGTTGGGACAGGAACAATAACTATGGCTACACCTTC
TRBJ2-1 once TRBD2 TRBV3-1/TRBV3-2 CASSQAGTSGMNEQFF TGTGCCAGCAGCCAAGCAGGGACTAGCGGGATGAATGAGCAGTTCTTC
TRBJ2-4 . TRBD1 TRBV5-4 CASSSRQGAENIQYF TGTGCCAGCAGCTCCCGACAGGGGGCGGAAAACATTCAGTACTTC
TRBJ1-4 . TRBD1 TRBV5-5 CASMRSGTVDEKLFF TGTGCCAGCATGCGCTCCGGGACAGTAGATGAAAAACTGTTTTTT
TRBJ1-5 once . TRBV7-2 CASSLAAGTGQPQHF TGTGCCAGCAGCTTAGCGGCGGGAACCGGACAGCCCCAGCATTTT
TRBJ2-1 . TRBD1 TRBV7-3 CASSAGQANEQFF TGTGCCAGCAGCGCCGGACAGGCAAATGAGCAGTTCTTC